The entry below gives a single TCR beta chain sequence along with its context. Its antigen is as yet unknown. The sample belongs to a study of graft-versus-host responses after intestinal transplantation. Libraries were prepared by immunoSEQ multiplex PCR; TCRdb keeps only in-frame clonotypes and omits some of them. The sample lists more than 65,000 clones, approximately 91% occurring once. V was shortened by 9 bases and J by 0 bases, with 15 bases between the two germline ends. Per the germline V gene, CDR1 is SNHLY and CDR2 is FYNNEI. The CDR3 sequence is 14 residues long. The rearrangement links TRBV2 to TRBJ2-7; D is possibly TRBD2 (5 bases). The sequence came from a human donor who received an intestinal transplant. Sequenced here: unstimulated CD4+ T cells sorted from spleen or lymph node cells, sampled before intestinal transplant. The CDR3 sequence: CASVGVPSSYEQYF. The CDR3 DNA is TGTGCCAGTGTCGGGGTACCTAGCTCCTACGAGCAGTACTTC.